This TCR beta chain originates from a study of blood T cell repertoires in COVID-19. The repertoire was sequenced with immunoSEQ multiplex PCR; TCRdb's copy has only in-frame clones and lacks some. The sample carries about 160,000 clones, under 90% recorded once. The V segment lost 9 bases and the J segment 5 bases; nucleotides outside the gene matches: 24. Germline CDR1 and CDR2: LNHDA and SQIVND (reference sequence). This CDR3 has 18 residues. Material: PBMCs or T cells enriched from blood (not recorded which). The sequence derives from a man aged 55 to 70 who had recovered from COVID-19. V gene TRBV19 combines with J gene TRBJ2-7, with 8 positions matching TRBD1. In nucleotides, the CDR3 is TGTGCCAGCTCTCTCAGGGGGCGTGCGGGAAACGGTAATCACGAGCAGTACTTC. This codes for CASSLRGRAGNGNHEQYF.